This note documents a single TCR beta chain sequence. Its antigen is still unknown. This CDR3 is 16 amino acids long. Germline V gene data show CDR1 as ENHRY and CDR2 as SYGVKD. Using a J-beta primer mix together with a sample-barcoded 5' primer, a second PCR was run for about 6 to 11 cycles. A template-switch adaptor with 12 random nucleotides tagged each cDNA molecule. TCRdb passed the 5' RACE reads through MiXCR, listing each CDR3 protein once. The sample shows over 600,000 distinct CDR3 sequences, about 42% of them seen only once. Healthy individuals of Caucasian origin from Russia, aged about 6 to 100, served as donors. This sample was taken from a study of blood T cells in healthy people across ages. The study, taken as a whole, reports: Greater diversity and more naive CD4+ cells were seen in long-lived donors than in aged donors.

The rearrangement joins TRBV10-3 to TRBJ2-1; 7 bases fit TRBD2. Gene TRBJ2-7 matches the end of the DNA better, so the J call may be wrong. The clonotype was recovered from an elderly man in good health. The sample comprised blood. The CDR3 sequence: CAISDLGLLSYNEQYF. In DNA form, the CDR3 reads TGTGCCATCAGTGACCTGGGACTACTCTCCTACAATGAGCAGTACTTC.